Listed here is a single T cell receptor (beta chain). Its specificity is not known. Researchers made TCR beta libraries by using iRepertoire HTBI primers and running Arm-PCR on CDR3 regions. TCRdb reanalysed the multiplex PCR reads using MiXCR and keeps one entry per CDR3 protein. Of around 400,000 distinct CDR3 sequences listed, 15% to 17% were seen once; the top ten hold 22%. These data belong to a study of regulatory T cells in long-lasting Graves disease. Sample time point: newly diagnosed GD, antithyroid drugs for less than 3 months. From RNA extracted from PBMCs, the TCR library was made. Xi'an, China, was home to the endocrinology department that provided patients. Germline V gives CDR1 MGHRA, CDR2 YSYEKL. V lost 0 bases and J lost 7, with 12 bases in between. This CDR3 comprises 14 residues. Study observations and caveats: TCR diversity was lower in persistent Graves' patients (versus newly diagnosed ones).

Source: peripheral blood mononuclear cells (PBMCs), taken at new diagnosis, from a patient treated with antithyroid drugs. The TCR was taken from a female donor with Graves disease. This chain uses TRBV4-1 with TRBJ1-1, with D unclear. The CDR3 protein is CASSQEEGQYEAFF. The CDR3, as DNA: TGCGCCAGCAGCCAAGAGGAGGGCCAGTATGAAGCTTTCTTT.